Listed here are 27 T cell receptor beta chains from one sample, sequenced in a study of blood T cell repertoires in COVID-19. TCRdb's copy holds only in-frame clones and misses some; the assay was immunoSEQ multiplex PCR. The sample lists over 150,000 clones; approximately 87% were seen once. The sample comprised peripheral blood. These receptors were obtained from a woman aged 18-29 years who had recovered from COVID-19.

The chain is built from TRBV11-2 and TRBJ2-2; D unclear. The CDR3 is 12 amino acids. V was trimmed by 8 bases and J by 4 bases, leaving 8 bases between them. Germline V gene data show CDR1 as SGHAT and CDR2 as FQNNGV. CDR3 sequence: CASLRTTGELFF. Written as DNA, the CDR3 is TGTGCCAGCCTGAGAACCACCGGGGAGCTGTTTTTT.

The CDR3 coding sequence is TGCGCCAGCAGCTTGTGGGCGGGGGACACAGATACGCAGTATTTT. Residues: CASSLWAGDTDTQYF. This chain joins TRBV5-1 and TRBJ2-3, with 7 bases that match TRBD2. V lost 1 base to trimming and J lost 2 bases; unmatched junction nucleotides: 4. This CDR3 region has 15 residues. Germline V gene sequence: CDR1 SGHRS, CDR2 YFSETQ.

V is TRBV5-1 and J is TRBJ1-2; a weak D match, TRBD1 (5 bases). The V end lost 4 bases, the J end lost 5 bases, and 12 bases lay between the germline ends. The CDR3 consists of 13 residues. The germline V gene encodes CDR1 SGHRS and CDR2 YFSETQ. The CDR3 reads CASSPGGEYGYTF. CDR3 nucleotides: TGCGCCAGCAGCCCCGGGGGGGAGTATGGCTACACCTTC.

The chain joins TRBV2 to TRBJ2-1, with 11 bases fitting TRBD2. This CDR3 is 14 amino acids long. Trimming took 4 bases from V and 4 from J; bases not matched to a gene: 0. The germline V gene encodes CDR1 SNHLY and CDR2 FYNNEI. The CDR3 bases are TGTGCCAGCAGTGGACTAGCGGGGTACAATGAGCAGTTCTTC. It yields the protein CASSGLAGYNEQFF.

This clone was seen just once. The rearrangement links TRBV24-1 to TRBJ2-1, with TRBD1 matching over 7 bases. The CDR3 runs to 16 residues. Germline values: CDR1 KGHDR, CDR2 SFDVKD. With 3 bases clipped from V and 3 bases from J, the junction kept 7 bases outside the gene matches. The CDR3 sequence is CATSDTTGMSYNEQFF. Here the CDR3 DNA reads TGTGCCACCAGTGATACGACAGGGATGAGCTACAATGAGCAGTTCTTC.

This clone was detected only a few times. The V call is TRBV7-7, the J call TRBJ2-7; 7 bases fit TRBD2. Per the germline V gene, CDR1 is SSHAT and CDR2 is FNYEAQ (reference sequence). The CDR3 covers 14 residues. The DNA for the CDR3 is TGTGCTAGCAGCTTAGCGGCGGGAGAGGACGAGCAGTACGTC. It translates to CASSLAAGEDEQYV.

The chain has TRBV11-2 and TRBJ2-3; 7 bases map to TRBD1. The CDR3 contains 15 residues. V dropped 4 bases and J dropped 3; count of bases not matched to a gene: 7. Per the germline V gene, CDR1 is SGHAT and CDR2 is FQNNGV. CDR3 DNA: TGTGCCAGCAGCTCCACAGGGGTAGGGACAGATACGCAGTATTTT. Translating it yields CASSSTGVGTDTQYF. Combining the CDR3 with reference TRBV11-2 and TRBJ2-3 gives the whole variable domain EAGVAQSPRYKIIEKRQSVAFWCNPISGHATLYWYQQILGQGPKLLIQFQNNGVVDDSQLPKDRFSAERLKGVDSTLKIQPAKLEDSAVYLCASSSTGVGTDTQYFGPGTRLTVL.

V gene TRBV5-1 combines with J gene TRBJ2-5, with TRBD1 identical over 7 bases. V gave up 4 bases and J gave up 2 bases; unmatched junction bases: 11. The CDR3 contains 16 residues. The germline V gene has CDR1 SGHRS and CDR2 YFSETQ. This chain's CDR3 is CASSLGTAQIQETQYF. The CDR3 DNA is TGCGCCAGCAGCCTGGGGACAGCCCAGATTCAAGAGACCCAGTACTTC.

V usage is TRBV11-2 and J usage is TRBJ1-5, with TRBD1 matching over 9 bases. The CDR3 contains 18 residues. The V and J ends lost 5 bases and 2 bases, in that order; junction bases with no gene match: 13. Germline CDR1 and CDR2: SGHAT and FQNNGV. The CDR3 loop is CASSQVRQGEAGNQPQHF. The CDR3 DNA follows: TGTGCCAGCAGCCAAGTACGACAGGGGGAAGCCGGCAATCAGCCCCAGCATTTT.

The J gene is TRBJ1-1, the V gene TRBV19; no reliable D call. CDR1 and CDR2 (germline): LNHDA, SQIVND (reference sequence). The V end lost 4 bases, the J end lost 4 bases, and 13 bases lay between the germline ends. The CDR3 is made up of 14 amino acids. CDR3 loop: CASSTPGRLTEAFF. The CDR3 nucleotides are TGTGCCAGTAGTACTCCGGGTAGACTCACTGAAGCTTTCTTT.

This chain links TRBV2 with TRBJ2-5, with 7 positions matching TRBD1. From germline, CDR1 is SNHLY and CDR2 FYNNEI. CDR3 length: 14 residues. The V segment lost 6 bases and the J segment 4 bases; nucleotides outside the gene matches: 8. DNA of the CDR3: TGTGCCAGCAGGGAGACAGGGAAGGGAGAGACCCAGTACTTC. Its protein product is CASRETGKGETQYF.

This sequence joins TRBV2 and TRBJ2-5; the match to TRBD1 covers 7 bases. Germline CDR1 and CDR2: SNHLY and FYNNEI. CDR3 size: 13 residues. V was clipped by 5 bases and J by 3 bases; unmatched bases: 3. The CDR3 region has the DNA TGTGCCAGCAGTCATGACAGGGAAGAGACCCAGTACTTC. This encodes CASSHDREETQYF.

This clone was seen more than once but under ten times. The chain uses TRBV11-2 and TRBJ1-4; D is possibly TRBD1 (5 bases). The CDR3 is 14 residues long. The ends were cut back, 5 bases at V and 8 bases at J, with 15 bases in the middle. Germline CDR1 and CDR2: SGHAT and FQNNGV. This chain's CDR3 is CASSPSLEGEKLFF. The CDR3 nucleotides read TGTGCCAGCAGCCCTAGCCTGGAGGGGGAAAAACTGTTTTTT.

The chain joins TRBV7-6 to TRBJ2-7; 9 bases fit TRBD1. The CDR3 is 16 amino acids. Unmatched junction bases numbered 9, after V lost 1 base and J lost 5 bases. CDR1 SGHVS and CDR2 FNYEAQ come from the germline V gene. For the CDR3, the DNA is TGTGCCAGCAGCTTAGAAAGCTGGACAGGGGACCACGAGCAGTACTTC. It codes for CASSLESWTGDHEQYF.

This rearrangement joins TRBV5-6 to TRBJ1-2, with 7 nucleotides matching TRBD1. The CDR3 has 14 residues. Trimming removed 4 bases from V and 1 base from J; junction bases left unmatched: 4. The germline V gene has CDR1 SGHDT and CDR2 YYEEEE. The CDR3 protein is CASSPDRVNYGYTF. CDR3 coding DNA: TGTGCCAGCAGCCCCGACAGGGTTAACTATGGCTACACCTTC. The full variable domain, rest sourced from reference TRBV5-6 and TRBJ1-2, is DAGVTQSPTHLIKTRGQQVTLRCSPKSGHDTVSWYQQALGQGPQFIFQYYEEEERQRGNFPDRFSGHQFPNYSSELNVNALLLGDSALYLCASSPDRVNYGYTFGSGTRLTVV.

J is TRBJ2-7 and V is TRBV2; no reliable D call. V lost 4 bases, J lost 4 bases, and 5 bases lay in between. This CDR3 spans 11 amino acids. Germline CDR1 and CDR2: SNHLY and FYNNEI. The CDR3 is CASSATYEQYF. In DNA, the CDR3 is TGTGCCAGCAGTGCGACATACGAGCAGTACTTC. The full variable domain, with the rest looked up from reference TRBV2 and TRBJ2-7, is EPEVTQTPSHQVTQMGQEVILRCVPISNHLYFYWYRQILGQKVEFLVSFYNNEISEKSEIFDDQFSVERPDGSNFTLKIRSTKLEDSAMYFCASSATYEQYFGPGTRLTVT.

This rearrangement joins TRBV13 to TRBJ2-1, with TRBD2 identical over 7 bases. The CDR3 sequence is 14 residues long. Germline CDR1 reads PRHDT; CDR2 reads FYEKMQ (reference sequence). The junction had 1 base not matched to a gene; V was cut back by 4 bases and J by 1 base. The CDR3 nucleotides are TGTGCCAGCAGCTCAGCGGGATCCTACAATGAGCAGTTCTTC. Residues: CASSSAGSYNEQFF.

The chain is built from TRBV6-5 and TRBJ1-1; maybe TRBD1 (6 bases). With 6 bases removed from V and 7 bases from J, the gap between germline ends came to 18 bases. Germline lookup yields CDR1 MNHEY and CDR2 SVGAGI. The CDR3 totals 14 residues. The CDR3 DNA reads as TGTGCCAGCAGCCGCGTACAGGGTTACGGTGAAGCTTTCTTT. It specifies CASSRVQGYGEAFF.

The chain couples TRBV9 to TRBJ2-1; a possible D gene is TRBD2 (6 bases). CDR1 is SGDLS and CDR2 is YYNGEE in the germline V gene. Trimming shortened V by 3 bases and J by 7 bases, and 14 bases separated the two germline ends. The CDR3 runs to 14 residues. CDR3 in DNA: TGTGCCAGCAGCGATATAGCCGGGGGTAATGAGCAGTTCTTC. Translation: CASSDIAGGNEQFF.

The chain links TRBV30 to TRBJ2-5; weak D call: TRBD1 (5 bases). Germline V lookup: CDR1 GTSNPN, CDR2 SVGIG (reference sequence). CDR3 size: 13 residues. V shed 0 bases and J shed 4 bases, with 9 bases lying between them. CDR3 sequence (DNA): TGTGCCTGGAGTGTACCAGGGCGAGAGACCCAGTACTTC. This sequence encodes CAWSVPGRETQYF.

This chain uses TRBV5-1 with TRBJ1-3; no firm D call. V dropped 5 bases and J dropped 8 bases, with 17 bases sitting between them. Germline CDR1 SGHRS, CDR2 YFSETQ. This CDR3 spans 14 amino acids. The CDR3 DNA reads TGCGCCAGCAGATTGCGGGAGTCCCTGGACACCATATATTTT. This gives the protein CASRLRESLDTIYF.

The chain employs TRBV5-8 and TRBJ1-2; 9 positions match TRBD1. The CDR3 contains 14 residues. The ends lost 4 bases at V and 10 bases at J; junction bases unmatched: 11. The germline V gene has CDR1 SGHTS and CDR2 YDEGEE. The CDR3 reads CASSTQGAGFDYTF. The CDR3 bases are TGTGCCAGCAGCACACAGGGGGCAGGTTTTGACTACACCTTC. Full variable domain (remainder filled in from reference TRBV5-8 and TRBJ1-2): EAGVTQSPTHLIKTRGQQATLRCSPISGHTSVYWYQQALGLGLQFLLWYDEGEERNRGNFPPRFSGRQFPNYSSELNVNALELEDSALYLCASSTQGAGFDYTFGSGTRLTVV.

The chain links TRBV7-6 to TRBJ2-1, with 12 bases lining up with TRBD2. V gave up 5 bases and J gave up 3 bases; unmatched junction bases: 5. Germline V gene sequence: CDR1 SGHVS, CDR2 FNYEAQ. This CDR3 has 16 residues. The CDR3 DNA follows: TGTGCCAGCAGCCTCCCGGGACTAGCGGGCTACAATGAGCAGTTCTTC. It encodes CASSLPGLAGYNEQFF.

The chain recombines TRBV4-1 with TRBJ2-7; D is possibly TRBD1 (6 bases). CDR3 length equals 13 residues. V was pared by 2 bases and J by 2 bases, with 7 bases between. Germline CDR1 is MGHRA and CDR2 is YSYEKL. DNA for the CDR3: TGCGCCAGCAGCCAAACAGGGACCTACGAGCAGTACTTC. Protein: CASSQTGTYEQYF.

The rearrangement links TRBV24-1 to TRBJ1-1, with a weak D call TRBD1 (5 bases). Germline V gene sequence: CDR1 KGHDR, CDR2 SFDVKD. This CDR3 has 14 residues. V lost 5 bases and J 5 bases, leaving 14 bases between the germline ends. The CDR3 DNA is TGTGCCACCAGTGGCGGGATCGGGGGGACTGAAGCTTTCTTT. This gives the protein CATSGGIGGTEAFF.

The gene calls are TRBV19 and TRBJ2-3, with no clear D. The CDR3 is 13 residues long. V gave up 2 bases and J gave up 6 bases, with 9 bases separating them. Germline V lookup: CDR1 LNHDA, CDR2 SQIVND (reference sequence). The DNA of the CDR3 is TGTGCCAGTAGTATACTAGACTGGGATACGCAGTATTTT. Its protein is CASSILDWDTQYF.

This clone was counted a few times. The V gene is TRBV6-4, the J gene TRBJ2-3; 9 nucleotides match TRBD2. V shed 4 bases, J shed 2 bases, and the junction held 1 base outside the gene matches. CDR1 and CDR2 from the germline V gene are MRHNA and SNTAGT. The CDR3 loop spans 14 amino acids. Written as DNA, the CDR3 is TGTGCCAGCAGTGGCGGGGGGGCCACAGATACGCAGTATTTT. This codes for CASSGGGATDTQYF.